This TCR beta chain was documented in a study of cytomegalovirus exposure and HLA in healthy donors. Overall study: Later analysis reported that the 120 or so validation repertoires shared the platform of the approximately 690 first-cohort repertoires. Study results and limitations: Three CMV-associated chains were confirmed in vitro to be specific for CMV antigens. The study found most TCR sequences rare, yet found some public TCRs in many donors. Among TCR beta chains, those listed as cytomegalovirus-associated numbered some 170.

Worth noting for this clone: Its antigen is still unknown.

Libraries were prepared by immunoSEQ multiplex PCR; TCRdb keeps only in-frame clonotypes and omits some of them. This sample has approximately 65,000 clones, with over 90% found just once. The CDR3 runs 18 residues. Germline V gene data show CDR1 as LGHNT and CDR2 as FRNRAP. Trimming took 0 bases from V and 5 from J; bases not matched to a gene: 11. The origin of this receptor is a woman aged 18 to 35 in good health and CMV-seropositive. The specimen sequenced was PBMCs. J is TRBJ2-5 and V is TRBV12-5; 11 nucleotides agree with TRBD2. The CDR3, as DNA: TGTGCTAGTGGTTTGGTAGATGGTAGCGGGAGGGCCGGGGAGACCCAGTACTTC. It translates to CASGLVDGSGRAGETQYF.